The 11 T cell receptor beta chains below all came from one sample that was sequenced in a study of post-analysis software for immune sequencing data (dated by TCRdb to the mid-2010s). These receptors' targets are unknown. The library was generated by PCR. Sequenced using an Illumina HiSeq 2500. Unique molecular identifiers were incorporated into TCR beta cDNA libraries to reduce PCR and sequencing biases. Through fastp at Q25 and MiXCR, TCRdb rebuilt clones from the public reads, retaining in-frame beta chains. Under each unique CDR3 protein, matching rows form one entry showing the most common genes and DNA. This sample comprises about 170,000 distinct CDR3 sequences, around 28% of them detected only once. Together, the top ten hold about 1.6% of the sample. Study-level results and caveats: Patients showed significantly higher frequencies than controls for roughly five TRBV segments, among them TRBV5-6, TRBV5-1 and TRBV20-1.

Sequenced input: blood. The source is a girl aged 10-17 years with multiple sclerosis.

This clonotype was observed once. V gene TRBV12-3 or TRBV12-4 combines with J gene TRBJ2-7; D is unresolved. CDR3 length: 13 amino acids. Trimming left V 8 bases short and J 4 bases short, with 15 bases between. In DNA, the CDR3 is TGTGCCAGCTGTACCGATAGAGCTTACGAGCAGTACTTC. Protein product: CASCTDRAYEQYF.

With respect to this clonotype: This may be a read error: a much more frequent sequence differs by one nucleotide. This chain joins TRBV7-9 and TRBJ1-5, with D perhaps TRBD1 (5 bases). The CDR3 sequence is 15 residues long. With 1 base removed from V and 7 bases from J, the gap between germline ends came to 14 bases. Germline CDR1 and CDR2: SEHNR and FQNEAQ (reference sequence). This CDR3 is CASSLGPGRGQPQHF. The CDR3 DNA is TGTGCCAGCAGCTTAGGTCCAGGGAGAGGGCAGCCCCAGCATTTT.

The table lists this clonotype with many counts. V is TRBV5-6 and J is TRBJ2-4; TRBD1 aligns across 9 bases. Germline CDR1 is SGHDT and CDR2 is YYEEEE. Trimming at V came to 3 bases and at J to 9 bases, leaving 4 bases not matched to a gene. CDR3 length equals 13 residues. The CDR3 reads CASSWTGEVIQYF. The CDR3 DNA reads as TGTGCCAGCAGCTGGACAGGGGAGGTCATTCAGTACTTC.

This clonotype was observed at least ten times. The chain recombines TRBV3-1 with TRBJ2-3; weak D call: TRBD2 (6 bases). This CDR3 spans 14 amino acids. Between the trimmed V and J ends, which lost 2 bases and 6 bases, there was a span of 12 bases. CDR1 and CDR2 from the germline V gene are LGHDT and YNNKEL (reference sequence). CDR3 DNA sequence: TGTGCCAGCAGCCAACCCGGGAGAACGGATACGCAGTATTTT. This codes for CASSQPGRTDTQYF.

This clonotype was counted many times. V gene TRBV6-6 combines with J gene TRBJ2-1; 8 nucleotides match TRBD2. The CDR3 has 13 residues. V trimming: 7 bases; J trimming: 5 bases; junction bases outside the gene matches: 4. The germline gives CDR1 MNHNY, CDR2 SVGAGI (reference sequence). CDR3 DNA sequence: TGTGCCAGCAAAGCGGGAGTAGACAATGAGCAGTTCTTC. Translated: CASKAGVDNEQFF.

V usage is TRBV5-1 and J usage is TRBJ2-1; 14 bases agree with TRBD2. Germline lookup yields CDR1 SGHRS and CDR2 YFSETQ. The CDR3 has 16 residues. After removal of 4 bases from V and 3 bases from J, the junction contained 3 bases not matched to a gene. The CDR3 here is CASSLGLAGGYNEQFF. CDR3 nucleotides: TGCGCCAGCAGCCTAGGACTAGCGGGAGGCTACAATGAGCAGTTCTTC.

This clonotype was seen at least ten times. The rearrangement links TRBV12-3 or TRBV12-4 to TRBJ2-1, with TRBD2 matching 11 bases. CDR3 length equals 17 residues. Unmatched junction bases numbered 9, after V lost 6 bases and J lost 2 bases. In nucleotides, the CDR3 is TGTGCCAGCAGACTAGCGGGAGCTTCAAGACCCTACAATGAGCAGTTCTTC. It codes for CASRLAGASRPYNEQFF.

DNA of the CDR3: TGTGCCATCCCTCCGGGACTAGCGGGAGGGTTCTTGCACAATGAGCAGTACTTC. It yields the protein CAIPPGLAGGFLHNEQYF. The chain combines TRBV19 with TRBJ2-7; 16 positions match TRBD2. Germline-derived CDR1 and CDR2 are LNHDA and SQIVND (reference sequence). Unmatched junction bases numbered 19, after V lost 10 bases and J lost 7 bases. The length of the CDR3 is 18 residues.

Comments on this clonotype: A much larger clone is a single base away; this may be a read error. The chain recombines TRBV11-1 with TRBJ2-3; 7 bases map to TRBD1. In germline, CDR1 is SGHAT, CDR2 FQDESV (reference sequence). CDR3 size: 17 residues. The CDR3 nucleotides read TGTGCCGGCAGCTTAACCGAAGGGGGCGCGGGTGAAGATACGCAGTATTTT. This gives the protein CAGSLTEGGAGEDTQYF.

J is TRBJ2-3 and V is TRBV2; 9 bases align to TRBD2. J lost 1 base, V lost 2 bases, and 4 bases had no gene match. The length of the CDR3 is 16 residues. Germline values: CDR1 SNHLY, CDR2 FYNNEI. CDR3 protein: CASSEKQRGGTDTQYF. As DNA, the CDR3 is TGTGCCAGCAGTGAAAAGCAGCGGGGGGGCACAGATACGCAGTATTTT.

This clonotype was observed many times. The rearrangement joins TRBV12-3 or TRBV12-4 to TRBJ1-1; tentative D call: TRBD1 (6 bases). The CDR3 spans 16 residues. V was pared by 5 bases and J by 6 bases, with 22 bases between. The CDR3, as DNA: TGTGCCAGCAGTCTCAATTGGAGGAGGGGGGCCGCTGAAGCTTTCTTT. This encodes CASSLNWRRGAAEAFF.